This T cell receptor beta chain was sequenced in a study of blood T cell repertoires in COVID-19. Profiled with immunoSEQ multiplex PCR; TCRdb holds only in-frame clones, not every one. The sample lists about 280,000 clones, 85% occurring once. From germline, CDR1 is SNHLY and CDR2 FYNNEI. CDR3 size: 13 residues. V lost 2 bases and J 6 bases, leaving 8 bases between the germline ends. Source material: PBMCs or T cells enriched from blood (not recorded which). V usage is TRBV2 and J usage is TRBJ2-4; D ambiguous. The receptor was derived from a woman between 45 and 60 years old who had recovered from COVID-19. CDR3 nucleotides: TGTGCCAGCAGTGAAAGCCATTCAAACATTCAGTACTTC. Protein product: CASSESHSNIQYF.